This record covers a single T cell receptor (beta chain). Data came from immunoSEQ multiplex PCR; TCRdb stores just in-frame clones and leaves some out. The table has about 110,000 clones, 75% to 95% seen once. The CDR3 consists of 15 residues. CDR1 SGHVS and CDR2 FQNEAQ come from the germline V gene. V was cut by 5 bases and J by 6 bases, with 19 bases left in between. This sample was taken from a study of T cells after somatic rescue of genetic block. The sequenced material came from peripheral blood mononuclear cells (PBMCs). The source is a woman under 30. V is TRBV7-8 and J is TRBJ1-2; D is possibly TRBD1 (5 bases). CDR3 residues: CASSPMAGTRHGYTF. The CDR3 DNA follows: TGTGCCAGCAGCCCTATGGCAGGGACGCGACATGGCTACACCTTC.